The 25 T cell receptor beta chains listed next were all sequenced from one sample in a study of blood T cell repertoires in COVID-19. The repertoire was sequenced with immunoSEQ multiplex PCR; TCRdb's copy has only in-frame clones and lacks some. This table holds fewer than 350,000 clones, roughly 89% found once. Material: PBMCs or T cells enriched from blood (not recorded which). The source is a woman aged 18 to 35 with acute COVID-19.

The V and J genes are TRBV11-2 and TRBJ2-7, with 7 bases aligning to TRBD2. With 3 bases clipped from V and 0 bases from J, the junction kept 2 bases outside the gene matches. Germline V gives CDR1 SGHAT, CDR2 FQNNGV. The CDR3 extends over 14 amino acids. Here the CDR3 DNA reads TGTGCCAGCAGCTTTCGCGGGGGCTCCTACGAGCAGTACTTC. It codes for CASSFRGGSYEQYF.

The chain couples TRBV7-2 to TRBJ2-7; TRBD1 might be the D (6 bases). The germline V and J ends were trimmed by 5 bases and 1 base, with 12 bases remaining between them. Germline V gene lookup returns CDR1 SGHTA and CDR2 FQGNSA. The CDR3 is 14 residues long. The CDR3 region is CASSKTGSSYEQYF. The DNA of the CDR3 is TGTGCCAGCAGCAAAACAGGGTCGTCCTACGAGCAGTACTTC.

A single count supports this clone. The chain combines TRBV2 with TRBJ2-2, with D hard to call. V was trimmed by 7 bases and J by 7 bases, leaving 7 bases between them. The CDR3 loop spans 11 amino acids. Germline V gene sequence: CDR1 SNHLY, CDR2 FYNNEI. CDR3 region: CASTLFGELFF. CDR3 bases: TGTGCCAGCACCCTATTCGGGGAGCTGTTTTTT.

The chain recombines TRBV4-1 with TRBJ2-1, with 7 bases identical to TRBD2. Per germline, CDR1 MGHRA and CDR2 YSYEKL. V dropped 4 bases and J dropped 9; count of bases not matched to a gene: 18. The CDR3 covers 17 residues. CDR3 sequence reads: CASSRPGSSGLTGEQFF. The CDR3 DNA sequence: TGCGCCAGCAGCCGGCCCGGTTCTAGCGGTCTTACTGGTGAGCAGTTCTTC.

The chain is built from TRBV30 and TRBJ1-4; D gene uncertain. Germline CDR1 GTSNPN, CDR2 SVGIG (reference sequence). Trimming removed 5 bases at V and 3 bases at J, with 7 bases between. The CDR3 extends over 12 amino acids. The CDR3 spells CAWDSSNEKLFF. The CDR3, as DNA: TGTGCCTGGGACTCCTCTAATGAAAAACTGTTTTTT.

This chain uses TRBV28 with TRBJ1-2, with 7 positions matching TRBD1. The V segment lost 7 bases and the J segment 0 bases; nucleotides outside the gene matches: 11. The germline gives CDR1 MDHEN, CDR2 SYDVKM. This CDR3 region has 16 residues. CDR3 loop: CASKRTGSRANYGYTF. CDR3 sequence (DNA): TGTGCCAGCAAACGGACAGGCAGCAGGGCTAACTATGGCTACACCTTC.

This clone was seen once. The chain is built from TRBV4-1 and TRBJ2-7; 11 nucleotides match TRBD2. The CDR3 is 16 residues long. The germline V gene encodes CDR1 MGHRA and CDR2 YSYEKL. The V gene end was trimmed by 1 base and the J gene end by 2 bases; junction bases not matched to a gene: 4. CDR3 sequence: CASSQVPTSGTYEQYF. The CDR3 DNA is TGCGCCAGCAGCCAAGTCCCGACTAGCGGGACCTACGAGCAGTACTTC.

As DNA, the CDR3 is TGTGCCACCAGCGGGACTCGAGGCCTTAATCAGCCCCAGCATTTT. It is translated as CATSGTRGLNQPQHF. The chain joins TRBV15 to TRBJ1-5, with D maybe TRBD1 (5 bases). The CDR3 spans 15 residues. Germline assignment: CDR1 LNHNV and CDR2 YYDKDF (reference sequence). The V gene lost 5 bases and the J gene lost 4 bases, with 15 bases spanning the gap.

The chain links TRBV11-2 to TRBJ2-1, with TRBD2 as a possible D gene (5 bases). Germline CDR1 is SGHAT and CDR2 is FQNNGV. Trimming left V 3 bases short and J 5 bases short, with 14 bases between. CDR3 length equals 15 residues. CDR3 sequence reads: CASSFVGSLNNEQFF. The DNA for the CDR3 is TGTGCCAGCAGCTTTGTGGGGAGCCTCAACAATGAGCAGTTCTTC.

The V call is TRBV24-1, the J call TRBJ1-6; 7 bases match TRBD1. The CDR3 is 19 residues long. CDR1 is KGHDR and CDR2 is SFDVKD in the germline V gene. V dropped 5 bases and J dropped 8; count of bases not matched to a gene: 20. The CDR3 nucleotides read TGTGCCACCAGTGCGAAAGGACAGGTTAACCTCCCGGGCGATTCACCCCTCCACTTT. Translating it yields CATSAKGQVNLPGDSPLHF.

J is TRBJ1-2 and V is TRBV28; TRBD1 is a possible D gene (5 bases). Trimming pared 5 bases from V and 1 base from J, leaving 8 bases between. The length of the CDR3 is 13 residues. The germline CDR1 and CDR2 sequences are MDHEN and SYDVKM. CDR3 nucleotides: TGTGCCAGCAGTCCAGGGTTTAACTATGGCTACACCTTC. Encoded protein: CASSPGFNYGYTF.

The chain carries TRBV19 and TRBJ1-3; possibly TRBD1 for D (6 bases). CDR3 length: 14 residues. CDR1 and CDR2 from the germline V gene are LNHDA and SQIVND (reference sequence). V lost 8 bases and J lost 0, with 11 bases in between. The CDR3 DNA reads TGTGCCAGTCAACAGGGCTTCTCTGGAAACACCATATATTTT. Its protein is CASQQGFSGNTIYF.

The chain combines TRBV7-9 with TRBJ2-1; 12 positions match TRBD2. The CDR3 spans 17 residues. Germline V gene lookup returns CDR1 SEHNR and CDR2 FQNEAQ (reference sequence). V was clipped by 4 bases and J by 4 bases; unmatched bases: 8. The CDR3 coding sequence is TGTGCCAGCAGCTCGACTAGCGGGAGATCGGTATACAATGAGCAGTTCTTC. It encodes CASSSTSGRSVYNEQFF.

The chain couples TRBV2 to TRBJ2-5; 9 bases agree with TRBD1. The length of the CDR3 is 16 residues. The germline V gene has CDR1 SNHLY and CDR2 FYNNEI. V lost 5 bases and J lost 2; bases outside the gene matches: 9. The CDR3 is CASSSGGQGRQETQYF. Written as DNA, the CDR3 is TGTGCCAGCAGTTCGGGGGGACAGGGCCGACAAGAGACCCAGTACTTC.

V gene TRBV6-4 combines with J gene TRBJ2-1; 7 bases are a match to TRBD2. CDR3 length equals 13 residues. The germline V gene has CDR1 MRHNA and CDR2 SNTAGT. Losses at the gene ends were 3 bases for V and 4 bases for J; bases not matched to a gene: 0. CDR3 DNA sequence: TGTGCCAGCAGTGAGCGGGAGTACAATGAGCAGTTCTTC. Translating gives CASSEREYNEQFF.

V gene TRBV5-1 combines with J gene TRBJ2-1; 7 bases fit TRBD2. The CDR3 consists of 14 residues. With 4 bases clipped from V and 4 bases from J, the junction kept 5 bases outside the gene matches. Germline V gene data show CDR1 as SGHRS and CDR2 as YFSETQ. The CDR3 DNA reads TGCGCCAGCAGCGGGACTAATAAGTACAATGAGCAGTTCTTC. Its translation: CASSGTNKYNEQFF. Looking up the rest from reference TRBV5-1 and TRBJ2-1 gives the full variable domain: KAGVTQTPRYLIKTRGQQVTLSCSPISGHRSVSWYQQTPGQGLQFLFEYFSETQRNKGNFPGRFSGRQFSNSRSEMNVSTLELGDSALYLCASSGTNKYNEQFFGPGTRLTVL.

The V call is TRBV30, the J call TRBJ1-5; D unresolved. The CDR3 extends over 15 amino acids. Germline-derived CDR1 and CDR2 are GTSNPN and SVGIG (reference sequence). The V end was cut by 2 bases, the J end by 0 bases, with 11 bases between. CDR3 DNA sequence: TGTGCCTGGAGTTTAACCCATAGTAGCAATCAGCCCCAGCATTTT. Translating it yields CAWSLTHSSNQPQHF.

Of note for this clone: This sample also contains other DNA sequences that code for the same CDR3. The V gene is TRBV4-3, the J gene TRBJ2-1, with TRBD2 as a possible D gene (5 bases). CDR1 is LGHNA, CDR2 YSLEER, per germline. The CDR3 loop spans 15 amino acids. Trimming took 1 base from V and 3 from J, leaving 10 bases between them. For the CDR3, the DNA is TGCGCCAGCAGCCAAGGGAGCGGACTCTACAATGAGCAGTTCTTC. It translates to CASSQGSGLYNEQFF.

The chain carries TRBV6-2 or TRBV6-3 and TRBJ2-7; 9 positions agree with TRBD2. Looked up from germline, CDR1 is MNHEY and CDR2 is SVGEGT. The CDR3 is 15 residues long. V shed 2 bases and J 5 bases; nucleotides not matched to a gene: 7. The CDR3 coding sequence is TGTGCCAGCAGTTACCGGCTAGCGGGAAGACACGAGCAGTACTTC. It encodes CASSYRLAGRHEQYF.

V gene TRBV5-1 combines with J gene TRBJ1-5; perhaps TRBD1 as D (5 bases). The length of the CDR3 is 17 residues. V was clipped by 2 bases and J by 5 bases, with 20 bases between them. Germline V lookup: CDR1 SGHRS, CDR2 YFSETQ. CDR3 sequence (DNA): TGCGCCAGCAGCTTCGAACCCCAGGGTTTTGGGGATCAGCCCCAGCATTTT. As protein: CASSFEPQGFGDQPQHF. Full variable domain (remainder filled in from reference TRBV5-1 and TRBJ1-5): KAGVTQTPRYLIKTRGQQVTLSCSPISGHRSVSWYQQTPGQGLQFLFEYFSETQRNKGNFPGRFSGRQFSNSRSEMNVSTLELGDSALYLCASSFEPQGFGDQPQHFGDGTRLSIL.

A note on this clone: The same CDR3 also results from other DNA sequences found in this sample. This chain connects TRBV27 to TRBJ2-5; 10 bases line up with TRBD1. CDR1 is MNHEY and CDR2 is SMNVEV in the germline V gene (reference sequence). J lost 5 bases, V lost 3 bases, and 0 bases had no gene match. The CDR3 is 13 amino acids. The CDR3 DNA reads as TGTGCCAGCAGTTTGGACAGGGGGGAGACCCAGTACTTC. Encoded protein: CASSLDRGETQYF.

In its sample, this clone was seen once. V and J are TRBV27 and TRBJ2-3, with D unresolved. Trimming shortened V by 4 bases and J by 0 bases, and 8 bases separated the two germline ends. Germline V gives CDR1 MNHEY, CDR2 SMNVEV (reference sequence). This CDR3 is 14 amino acids long. The CDR3 loop reads CASSWQTSTDTQYF. In DNA form, the CDR3 reads TGTGCCAGCAGTTGGCAGACTAGCACAGATACGCAGTATTTT.

For the CDR3, the DNA is TGTGCCAGCAGACGGGGACAGGGGCGGAATGAAAAACTGTTTTTT. Translation: CASRRGQGRNEKLFF. The chain employs TRBV6-5 and TRBJ1-4; 10 bases align to TRBD1. There are 15 residues in the CDR3. Germline V CDR1 and CDR2: MNHEY, SVGAGI. Trimming cost V 6 bases and J 5 bases; bases outside gene matches: 6.

The CDR3 reads CASSFQASGGNTQYF. CDR3 bases: TGTGCCAGCAGTTTCCAGGCTAGCGGGGGTAATACGCAGTATTTT. The rearrangement joins TRBV27 to TRBJ2-3; 10 bases map to TRBD2. Trimming at V came to 3 bases and at J to 7 bases, leaving 7 bases not matched to a gene. Germline CDR1 MNHEY, CDR2 SMNVEV (reference sequence). The CDR3 covers 15 residues.

V is TRBV19 and J is TRBJ2-7, with TRBD2 as a possible D gene (5 bases). Trimming took off 5 bases at V and 2 bases at J, with 10 bases between the two ends. The CDR3 sequence is 13 residues long. Germline V gene sequence: CDR1 LNHDA, CDR2 SQIVND (reference sequence). The CDR3 loop is CASSLDSTYEQYF. CDR3 DNA sequence: TGTGCCAGTAGTTTGGACTCAACCTACGAGCAGTACTTC.